This T cell receptor beta chain was observed in a study of monozygotic twins with inflammatory bowel disease. General observations from the study: Clonotype sharing was lower in IBD patients than healthy twins, most markedly with disease activity.

A word on this clonotype: Its specificity is unknown.

The CDR3 has 16 amino acids. CDR1 KGHSH and CDR2 LQKENI come from the germline V gene. Eight separate reactions per sample yielded the cDNA. UMIs that included a 6-nucleotide sample barcode were added by template switching, which took place during cDNA synthesis. TCRdb reprocessed the 5' RACE reads; each CDR3 protein has one entry and no DNA is given. The sample has approximately 330,000 distinct CDR3 sequences; the top ten hold 2%. This chain uses TRBV18 with TRBJ1-2; TCRdb selects TRBD1, and the lack of DNA leaves this call unchecked. Material: blood. The clonotype was recovered from a human donor with ulcerative colitis or Crohn's disease, or a healthy co-twin of an affected twin (not recorded which). CDR3 region: CASSPTGREANYGYTF. The full variable domain, with the rest looked up from reference TRBV18 and TRBJ1-2, is NAGVMQNPRHLVRRRGQEARLRCSPMKGHSHVYWYRQLPEEGLKFMVYLQKENIIDESGMPKERFSAEFPKEGPSILRIQQVVRGDSAAYFCASSPTGREANYGYTFGSGTRLTVV.